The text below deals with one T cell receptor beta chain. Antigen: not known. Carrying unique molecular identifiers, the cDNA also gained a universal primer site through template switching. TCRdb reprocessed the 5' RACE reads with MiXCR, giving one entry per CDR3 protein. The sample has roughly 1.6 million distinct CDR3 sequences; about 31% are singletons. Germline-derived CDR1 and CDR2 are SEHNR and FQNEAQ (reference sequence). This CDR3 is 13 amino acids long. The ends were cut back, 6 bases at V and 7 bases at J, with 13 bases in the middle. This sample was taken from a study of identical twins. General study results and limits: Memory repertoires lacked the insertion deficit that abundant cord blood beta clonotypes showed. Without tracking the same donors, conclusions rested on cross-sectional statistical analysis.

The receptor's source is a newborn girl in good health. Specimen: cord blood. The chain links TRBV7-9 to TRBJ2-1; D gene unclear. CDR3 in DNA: TGTGCCAGCAGTCGTCGGCCGGTAAATGAGCAGTTCTTC. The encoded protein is CASSRRPVNEQFF.